This TCR beta chain was retrieved from a study of T cells in localized non-small cell lung cancer. Overall study results and limits: Across samples, adjacent lung featured a median around 57 of the top 100 tumor clones. There was higher T cell clonality in uninvolved adjacent lung than in tumor, and it was highest there. A higher density of T cells in blood coincided with extended overall survival. Tumor samples were not multi-region, leaving intratumor heterogeneity unexcluded.

Germline V CDR1 and CDR2: SGHNT, YYREEE (reference sequence). The V gene end was trimmed by 4 bases and the J gene end by 1 base; junction bases not matched to a gene: 8. The CDR3 has 16 amino acids. TCRdb's copy holds only in-frame clones and misses some; the assay was immunoSEQ multiplex PCR. The data show about 53,000 clones, roughly 88% seen once. On this clone: Its target is unknown.

The chain combines TRBV5-4 with TRBJ1-1; TRBD1 agrees at 9 bases. This sequence originates from a man aged 35-69 years with stage III lung adenocarcinoma. The sequenced sample was peripheral blood mononuclear cells, obtained before any cancer treatment. The CDR3 sequence is CASSQPLGQGNTEAFF. In nucleotides, the CDR3 is TGTGCCAGCAGCCAACCGTTGGGACAGGGGAACACTGAAGCTTTCTTT.